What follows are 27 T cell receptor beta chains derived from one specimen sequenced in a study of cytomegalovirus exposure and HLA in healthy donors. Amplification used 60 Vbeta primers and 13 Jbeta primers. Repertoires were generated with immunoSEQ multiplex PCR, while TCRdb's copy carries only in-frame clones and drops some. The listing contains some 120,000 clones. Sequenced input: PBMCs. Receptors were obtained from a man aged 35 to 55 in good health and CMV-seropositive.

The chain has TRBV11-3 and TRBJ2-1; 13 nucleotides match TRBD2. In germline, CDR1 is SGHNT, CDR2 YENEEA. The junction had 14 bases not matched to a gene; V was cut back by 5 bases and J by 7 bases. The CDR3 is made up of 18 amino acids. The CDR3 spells CASSPDPGLAGVGNEQFF. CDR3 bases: TGTGCCAGCAGCCCAGACCCCGGACTAGCGGGAGTAGGAAATGAGCAGTTCTTC.

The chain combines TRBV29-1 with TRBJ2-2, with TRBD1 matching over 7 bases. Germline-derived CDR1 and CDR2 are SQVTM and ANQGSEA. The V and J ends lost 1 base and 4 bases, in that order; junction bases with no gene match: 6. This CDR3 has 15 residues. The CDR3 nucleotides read TGCAGCGTTGAAGTTCTGACAGGGTCCACCGGGGAGCTGTTTTTT. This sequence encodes CSVEVLTGSTGELFF.

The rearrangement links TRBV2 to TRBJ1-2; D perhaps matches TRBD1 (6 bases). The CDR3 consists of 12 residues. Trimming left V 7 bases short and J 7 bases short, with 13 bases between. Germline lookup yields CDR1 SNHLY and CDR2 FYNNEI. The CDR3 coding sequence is TGTGCCAGCACGGGGGGGCGAAGTGGCTACACCTTC. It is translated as CASTGGRSGYTF.

The CDR3 coding sequence is TGTGCCAGCAGTTACTATCTCGAACCCCCACGGGAGACCCAGTACTTC. Encoded protein: CASSYYLEPPRETQYF. The V and J genes are TRBV6-6 and TRBJ2-5; D remains ambiguous. V was cut by 1 base and J by 5 bases, with 17 bases left in between. Germline V gene lookup returns CDR1 MNHNY and CDR2 SVGAGI (reference sequence). The CDR3 has 16 amino acids.

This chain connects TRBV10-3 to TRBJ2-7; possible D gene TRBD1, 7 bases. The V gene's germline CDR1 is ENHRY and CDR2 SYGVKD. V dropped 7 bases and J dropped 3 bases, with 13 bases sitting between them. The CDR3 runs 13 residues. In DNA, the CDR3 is TGTGCCATCAATCGGGGGACAGACTACGAGCAGTACTTC. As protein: CAINRGTDYEQYF.

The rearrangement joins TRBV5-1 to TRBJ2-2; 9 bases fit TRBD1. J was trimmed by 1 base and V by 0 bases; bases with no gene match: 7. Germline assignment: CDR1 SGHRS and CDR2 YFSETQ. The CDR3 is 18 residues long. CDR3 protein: CASSLGVTGGRNTGELFF. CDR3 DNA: TGCGCCAGCAGCTTGGGCGTGACAGGGGGTCGGAACACCGGGGAGCTGTTTTTT.

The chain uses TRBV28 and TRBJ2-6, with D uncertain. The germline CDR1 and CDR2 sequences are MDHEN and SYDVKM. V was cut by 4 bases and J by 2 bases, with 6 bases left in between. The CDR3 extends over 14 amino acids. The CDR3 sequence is CASSSEPGANVLTF. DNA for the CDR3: TGTGCCAGCAGTTCGGAGCCTGGGGCCAACGTCCTGACTTTC.

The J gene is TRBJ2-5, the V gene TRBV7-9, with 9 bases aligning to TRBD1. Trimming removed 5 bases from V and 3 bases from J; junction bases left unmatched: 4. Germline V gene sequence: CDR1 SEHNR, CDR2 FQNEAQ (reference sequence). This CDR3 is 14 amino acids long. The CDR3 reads CASSARDREETQYF. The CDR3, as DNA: TGTGCCAGCAGCGCCCGGGACAGGGAAGAGACCCAGTACTTC.

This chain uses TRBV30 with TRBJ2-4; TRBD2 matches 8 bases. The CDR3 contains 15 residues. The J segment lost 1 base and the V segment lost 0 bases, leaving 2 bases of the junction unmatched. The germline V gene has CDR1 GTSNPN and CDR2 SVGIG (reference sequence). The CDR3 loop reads CAWSVASGAKNIQYF. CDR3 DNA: TGTGCCTGGAGTGTGGCTAGCGGGGCCAAAAACATTCAGTACTTC.

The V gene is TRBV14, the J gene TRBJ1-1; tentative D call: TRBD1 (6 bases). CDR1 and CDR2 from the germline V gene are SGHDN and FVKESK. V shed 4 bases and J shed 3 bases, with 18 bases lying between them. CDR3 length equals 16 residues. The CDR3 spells CASSPDRWPRDTEAFF. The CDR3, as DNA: TGTGCCAGCAGCCCGGACAGATGGCCTAGGGACACTGAAGCTTTCTTT.

The CDR3 here is CASSLALGAGGSLYNEQFF. In DNA form, the CDR3 reads TGCGCCAGCAGCTTGGCATTGGGGGCGGGAGGATCACTATACAATGAGCAGTTCTTC. The V and J genes are TRBV5-1 and TRBJ2-1, with TRBD2 matching 8 bases. CDR1 is SGHRS, CDR2 YFSETQ, per germline. The V and J ends lost 0 bases and 4 bases, in that order; junction bases with no gene match: 15. The CDR3 is 19 residues long.

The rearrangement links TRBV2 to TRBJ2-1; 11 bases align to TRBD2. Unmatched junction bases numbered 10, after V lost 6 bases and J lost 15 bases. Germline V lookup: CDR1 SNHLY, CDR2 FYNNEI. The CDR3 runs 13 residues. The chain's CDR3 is CASRGVAGGRRFF. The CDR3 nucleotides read TGTGCCAGCAGGGGCGTAGCGGGAGGGAGGCGGTTCTTC.

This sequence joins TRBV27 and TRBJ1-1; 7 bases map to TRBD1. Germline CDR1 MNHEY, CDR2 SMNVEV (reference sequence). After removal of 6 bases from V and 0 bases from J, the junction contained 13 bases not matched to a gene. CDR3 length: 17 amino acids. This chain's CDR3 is CASSPLLDRALNTEAFF. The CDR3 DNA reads TGTGCCAGCAGCCCCTTGCTCGACAGGGCCTTGAACACTGAAGCTTTCTTT.

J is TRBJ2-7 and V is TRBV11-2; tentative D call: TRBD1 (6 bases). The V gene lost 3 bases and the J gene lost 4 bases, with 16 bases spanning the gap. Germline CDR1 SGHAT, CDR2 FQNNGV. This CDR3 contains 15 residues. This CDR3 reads CASSFQSGTQYEQYF. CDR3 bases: TGTGCCAGCAGCTTCCAATCCGGGACACAATACGAGCAGTACTTC.

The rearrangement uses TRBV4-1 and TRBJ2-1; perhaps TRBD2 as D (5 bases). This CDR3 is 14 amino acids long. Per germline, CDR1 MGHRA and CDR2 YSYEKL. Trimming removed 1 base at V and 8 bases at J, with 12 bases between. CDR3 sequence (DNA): TGCGCCAGCAGCCAAGGACTTACTAGTGATGAGCAGTTCTTC. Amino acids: CASSQGLTSDEQFF.

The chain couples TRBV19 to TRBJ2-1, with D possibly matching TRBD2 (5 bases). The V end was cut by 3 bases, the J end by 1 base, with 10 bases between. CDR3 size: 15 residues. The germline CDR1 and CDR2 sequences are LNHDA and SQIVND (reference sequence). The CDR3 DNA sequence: TGTGCCAGTAGTATCGGCCAGCGGTCCTACAATGAGCAGTTCTTC. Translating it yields CASSIGQRSYNEQFF.

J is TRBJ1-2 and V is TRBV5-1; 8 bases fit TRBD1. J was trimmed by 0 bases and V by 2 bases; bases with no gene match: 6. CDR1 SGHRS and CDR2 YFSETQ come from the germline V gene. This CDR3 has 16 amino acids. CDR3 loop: CASSLTGGGANYGYTF. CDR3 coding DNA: TGCGCCAGCAGCTTAACAGGGGGTGGCGCTAACTATGGCTACACCTTC.

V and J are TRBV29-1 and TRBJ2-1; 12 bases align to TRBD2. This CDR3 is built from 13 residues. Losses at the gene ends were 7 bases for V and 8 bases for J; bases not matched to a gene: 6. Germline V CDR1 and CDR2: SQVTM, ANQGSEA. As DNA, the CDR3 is TGCAGCGCTAGCGGGAGGGCCTCCGATGAGCAGTTCTTC. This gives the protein CSASGRASDEQFF.

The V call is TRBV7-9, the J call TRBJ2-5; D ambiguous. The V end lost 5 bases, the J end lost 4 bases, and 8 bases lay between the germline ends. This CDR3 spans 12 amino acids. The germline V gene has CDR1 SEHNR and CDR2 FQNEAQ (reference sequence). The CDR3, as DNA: TGTGCCAGCAGCCCGACTGGAGAGACCCAGTACTTC. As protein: CASSPTGETQYF.

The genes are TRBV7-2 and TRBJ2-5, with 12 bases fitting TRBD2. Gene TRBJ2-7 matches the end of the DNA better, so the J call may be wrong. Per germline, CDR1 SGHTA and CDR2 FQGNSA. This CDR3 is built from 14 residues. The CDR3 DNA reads TGTGCCAGCAGCCGGACTAGCGGGATGTACGAGCAGTACTTC. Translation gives CASSRTSGMYEQYF.

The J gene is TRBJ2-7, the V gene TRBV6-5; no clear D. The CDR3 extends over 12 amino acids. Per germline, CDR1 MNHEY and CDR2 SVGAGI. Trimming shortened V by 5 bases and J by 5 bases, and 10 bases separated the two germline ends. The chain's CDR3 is CASSPDGDEQYF. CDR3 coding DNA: TGTGCCAGCAGTCCCGACGGAGACGAGCAGTACTTC.

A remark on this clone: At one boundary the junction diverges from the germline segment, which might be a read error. The CDR3 DNA sequence: TGTGCCAGTAGTCTAGACAGCGGCAATCAGCCCCAGCATTTT. The encoded protein is CASSLDSGNQPQHF. The chain recombines TRBV19 with TRBJ1-5, with D possibly matching TRBD1 (5 bases). The CDR3 has 14 amino acids. Germline values: CDR1 LNHDA, CDR2 SQIVND (reference sequence).

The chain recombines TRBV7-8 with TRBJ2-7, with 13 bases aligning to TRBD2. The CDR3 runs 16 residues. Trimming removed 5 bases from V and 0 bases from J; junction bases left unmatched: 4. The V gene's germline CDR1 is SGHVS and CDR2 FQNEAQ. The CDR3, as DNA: TGTGCCAGCAGCCCCTGGACTAGCGGGAGCTCCTACGAGCAGTACTTC. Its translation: CASSPWTSGSSYEQYF.

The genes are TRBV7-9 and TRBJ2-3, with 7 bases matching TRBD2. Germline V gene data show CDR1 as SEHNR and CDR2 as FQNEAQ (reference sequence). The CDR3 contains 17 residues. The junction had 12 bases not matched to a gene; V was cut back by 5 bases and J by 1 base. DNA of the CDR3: TGTGCCAGCAGCCACTCGGGGGGTAGCCTGGGCACAGATACGCAGTATTTT. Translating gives CASSHSGGSLGTDTQYF.

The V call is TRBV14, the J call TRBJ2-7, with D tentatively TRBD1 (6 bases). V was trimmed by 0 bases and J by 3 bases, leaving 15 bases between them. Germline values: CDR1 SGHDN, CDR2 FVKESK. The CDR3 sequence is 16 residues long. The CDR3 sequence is CASSQEFAGVVYEQYF. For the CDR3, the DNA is TGTGCCAGCAGCCAAGAATTTGCAGGGGTGGTCTACGAGCAGTACTTC.

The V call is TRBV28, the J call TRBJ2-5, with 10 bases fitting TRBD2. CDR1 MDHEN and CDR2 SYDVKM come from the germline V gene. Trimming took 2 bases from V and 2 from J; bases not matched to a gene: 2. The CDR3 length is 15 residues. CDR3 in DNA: TGTGCCAGCAGTTTAACAGCGGGGGGGCAAGAGACCCAGTACTTC. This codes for CASSLTAGGQETQYF.

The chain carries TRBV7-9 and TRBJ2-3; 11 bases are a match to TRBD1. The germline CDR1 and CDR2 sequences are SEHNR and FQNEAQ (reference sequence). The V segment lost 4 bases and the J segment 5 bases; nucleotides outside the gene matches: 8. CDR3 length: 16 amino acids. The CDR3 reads CASSSRPGQGVDTQYF. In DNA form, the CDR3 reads TGTGCCAGCAGCTCTAGACCGGGACAGGGGGTAGATACGCAGTATTTT.